The 3 T cell receptor beta chains below were found in one sample sequenced in a study of shared clonotypes between healthy human individuals. This table comes from immunoSEQ multiplex PCR, and its TCRdb copy is limited to in-frame clones, with some not included. This table holds about 2.1 million clones, 93% found once. The naive CD8 fraction comprised CD45RO-negative cells positively selected for CCR7 and excluded terminally differentiated effector memory CD45RA+ cells. The sequencing input was naive CD8+ T cells from PBMCs. These TCRs come from a man between 18 and 29 years old in good health. Some clones in this sample may be carry-over from other donors' samples.

The chain carries TRBV15 and TRBJ1-4; TRBD1 matches 7 bases. Germline V gene sequence: CDR1 LNHNV, CDR2 YYDKDF (reference sequence). The CDR3 loop spans 13 amino acids. The trim removed 5 bases at V and 5 bases at J, leaving 2 bases unmatched. The CDR3 region is CATSDRVNEKLFF. The DNA of the CDR3 is TGTGCCACCAGCGACAGGGTCAATGAAAAACTGTTTTTT. The variable domain in full, with the rest retrieved from reference TRBV15 and TRBJ1-4, is DAMVIQNPRYQVTQFGKPVTLSCSQTLNHNVMYWYQQKSSQAPKLLFHYYDKDFNNEADTPDNFQSRRPNTSFCFLDIRSPGLGDTAMYLCATSDRVNEKLFFGSGTQLSVL.

The rearrangement joins TRBV27 to TRBJ2-3, with D perhaps TRBD2 (6 bases). The CDR3 consists of 16 residues. CDR1 MNHEY and CDR2 SMNVEV come from the germline V gene (reference sequence). Trimming pared 7 bases from V and 0 bases from J, leaving 17 bases between. CDR3 nucleotide sequence: TGTGCCAGCAAACGGGGCGCGGGGACTAGCACAGATACGCAGTATTTT. Translation gives CASKRGAGTSTDTQYF.

The chain has TRBV7-9 and TRBJ2-2, with TRBD2 as a possible D gene (6 bases). With 5 bases removed from V and 5 bases from J, the gap between germline ends came to 12 bases. The V gene's germline CDR1 is SEHNR and CDR2 FQNEAQ (reference sequence). The CDR3 extends over 14 amino acids. The CDR3: CASSTGLITGELFF. The CDR3 nucleotides read TGTGCCAGCAGCACGGGACTTATAACCGGGGAGCTGTTTTTT.